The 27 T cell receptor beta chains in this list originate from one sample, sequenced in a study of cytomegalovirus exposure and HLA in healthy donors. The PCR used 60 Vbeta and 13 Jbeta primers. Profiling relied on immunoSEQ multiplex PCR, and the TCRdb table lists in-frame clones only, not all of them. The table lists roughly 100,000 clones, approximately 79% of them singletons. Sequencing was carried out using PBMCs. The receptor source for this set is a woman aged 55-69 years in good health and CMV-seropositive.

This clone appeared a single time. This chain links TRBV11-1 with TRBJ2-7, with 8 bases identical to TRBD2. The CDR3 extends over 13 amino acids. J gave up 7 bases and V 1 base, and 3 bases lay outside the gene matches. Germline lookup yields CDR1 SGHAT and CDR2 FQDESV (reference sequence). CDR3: CASSLVAGREQYF. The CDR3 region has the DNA TGTGCCAGCAGCTTAGTAGCGGGAAGGGAGCAGTACTTC.

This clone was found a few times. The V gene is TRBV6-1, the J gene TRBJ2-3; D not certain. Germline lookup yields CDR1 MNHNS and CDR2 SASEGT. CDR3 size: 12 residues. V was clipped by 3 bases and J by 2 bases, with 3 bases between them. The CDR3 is CASSDYTDTQYF. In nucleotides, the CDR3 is TGTGCCAGCAGTGACTACACAGATACGCAGTATTTT.

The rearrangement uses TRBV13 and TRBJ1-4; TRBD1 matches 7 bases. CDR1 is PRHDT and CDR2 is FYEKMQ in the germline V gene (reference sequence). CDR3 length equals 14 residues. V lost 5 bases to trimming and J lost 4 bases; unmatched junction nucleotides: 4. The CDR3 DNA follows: TGTGCCAGCAGCAACCGGGACAGTAATGAAAAACTGTTTTTT. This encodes CASSNRDSNEKLFF.

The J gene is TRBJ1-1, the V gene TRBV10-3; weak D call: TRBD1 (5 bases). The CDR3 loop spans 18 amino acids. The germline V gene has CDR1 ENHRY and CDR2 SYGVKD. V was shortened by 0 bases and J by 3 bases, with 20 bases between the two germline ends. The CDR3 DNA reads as TGTGCCATCAGTGAGTCGATCTCGCCTTCCAAAGGGGACACTGAAGCTTTCTTT. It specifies CAISESISPSKGDTEAFF.

CDR3 bases: TGTGCCAGCAGCACCCCGACTAGCGGGACAACCTACAATGAGCAGTTCTTC. Translated, it gives CASSTPTSGTTYNEQFF. The V and J genes are TRBV7-9 and TRBJ2-1, with 11 bases identical to TRBD2. Trimming cost V 5 bases and J 2 bases; bases outside gene matches: 8. Germline V gene lookup returns CDR1 SEHNR and CDR2 FQNEAQ (reference sequence). The CDR3 covers 17 residues.

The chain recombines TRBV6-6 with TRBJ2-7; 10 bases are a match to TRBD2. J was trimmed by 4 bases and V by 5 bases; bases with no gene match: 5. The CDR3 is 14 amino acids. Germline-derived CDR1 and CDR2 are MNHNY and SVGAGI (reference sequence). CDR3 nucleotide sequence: TGTGCCAGCAGTACCCGGACTAGCGGTTACGAGCAGTACTTC. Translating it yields CASSTRTSGYEQYF.

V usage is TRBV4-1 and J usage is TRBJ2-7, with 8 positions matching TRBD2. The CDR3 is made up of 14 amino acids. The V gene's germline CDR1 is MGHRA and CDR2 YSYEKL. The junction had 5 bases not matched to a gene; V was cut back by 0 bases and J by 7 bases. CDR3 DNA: TGCGCCAGCAGCCAAGATCGGGGGGGTGAGGAGCAGTACTTC. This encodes CASSQDRGGEEQYF.

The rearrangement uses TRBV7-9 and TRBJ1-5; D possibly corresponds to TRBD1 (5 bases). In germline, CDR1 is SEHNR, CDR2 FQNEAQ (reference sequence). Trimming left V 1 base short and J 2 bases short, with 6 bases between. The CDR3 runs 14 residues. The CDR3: CASSLEGGNQPQHF. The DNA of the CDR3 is TGTGCCAGCAGCTTAGAAGGGGGCAATCAGCCCCAGCATTTT.

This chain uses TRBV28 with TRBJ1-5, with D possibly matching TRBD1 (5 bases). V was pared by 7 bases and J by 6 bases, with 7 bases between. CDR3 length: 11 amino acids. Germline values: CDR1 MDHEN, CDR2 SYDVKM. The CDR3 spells CASMGGQPQHF. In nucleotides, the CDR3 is TGTGCCAGCATGGGGGGTCAGCCCCAGCATTTT.

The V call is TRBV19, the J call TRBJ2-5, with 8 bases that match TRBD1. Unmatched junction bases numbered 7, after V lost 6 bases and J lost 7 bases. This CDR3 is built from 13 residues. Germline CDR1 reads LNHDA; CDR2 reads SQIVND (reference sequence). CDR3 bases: TGTGCCAGTAGGGCAGGGGGCCCCGGGACCCAGTACTTC. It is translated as CASRAGGPGTQYF.

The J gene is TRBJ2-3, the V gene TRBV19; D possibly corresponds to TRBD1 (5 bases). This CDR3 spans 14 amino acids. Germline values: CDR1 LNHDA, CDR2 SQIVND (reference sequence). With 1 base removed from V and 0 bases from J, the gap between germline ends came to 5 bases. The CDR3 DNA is TGTGCCAGTAGTATAGGACAGAGCACAGATACGCAGTATTTT. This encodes CASSIGQSTDTQYF.

The CDR3 is CASSFGSGPSTDTQYF. CDR3 nucleotides: TGCGCCAGCAGCTTTGGTAGCGGGCCCAGCACAGATACGCAGTATTTT. The V gene is TRBV5-1, the J gene TRBJ2-3, with TRBD2 matching 7 bases. The germline gives CDR1 SGHRS, CDR2 YFSETQ. Trimming at V came to 2 bases and at J to 0 bases, leaving 6 bases not matched to a gene. The CDR3 spans 16 residues.

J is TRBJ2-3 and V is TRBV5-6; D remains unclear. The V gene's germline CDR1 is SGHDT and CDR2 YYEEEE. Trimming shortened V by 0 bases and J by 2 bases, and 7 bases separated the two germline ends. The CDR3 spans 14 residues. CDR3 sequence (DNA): TGTGCCAGCAGCTTGGGAGCTTACACAGATACGCAGTATTTT. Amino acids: CASSLGAYTDTQYF.

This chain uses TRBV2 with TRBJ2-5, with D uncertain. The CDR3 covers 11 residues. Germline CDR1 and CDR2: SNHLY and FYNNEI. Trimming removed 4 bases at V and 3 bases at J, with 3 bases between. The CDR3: CASSVKETQYF. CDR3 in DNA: TGTGCCAGCAGTGTAAAAGAGACCCAGTACTTC.

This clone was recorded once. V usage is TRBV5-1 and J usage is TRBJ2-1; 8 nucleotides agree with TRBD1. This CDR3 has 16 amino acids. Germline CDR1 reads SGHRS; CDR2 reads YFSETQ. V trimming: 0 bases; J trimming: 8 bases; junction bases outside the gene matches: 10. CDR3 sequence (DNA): TGCGCCAGCAGCTTGGTTGGGACAGGAATGTTATATGAGCAGTTCTTC. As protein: CASSLVGTGMLYEQFF. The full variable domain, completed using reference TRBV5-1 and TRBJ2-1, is KAGVTQTPRYLIKTRGQQVTLSCSPISGHRSVSWYQQTPGQGLQFLFEYFSETQRNKGNFPGRFSGRQFSNSRSEMNVSTLELGDSALYLCASSLVGTGMLYEQFFGPGTRLTVL.

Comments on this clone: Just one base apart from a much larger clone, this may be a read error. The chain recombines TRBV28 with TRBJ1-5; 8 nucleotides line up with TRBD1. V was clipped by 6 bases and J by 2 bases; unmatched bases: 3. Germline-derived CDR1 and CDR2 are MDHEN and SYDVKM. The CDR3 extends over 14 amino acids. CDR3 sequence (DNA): TGTGCCAGCAGCTCGGGACAGGGCAATCAGCCCCAGCATTTT. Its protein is CASSSGQGNQPQHF.

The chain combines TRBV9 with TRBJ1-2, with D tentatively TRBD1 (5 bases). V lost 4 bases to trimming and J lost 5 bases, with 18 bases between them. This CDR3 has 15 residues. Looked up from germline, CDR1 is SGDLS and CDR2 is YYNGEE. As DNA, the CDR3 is TGTGCCAGCAGCCCAGGTCAGGGTGTCTTTTATGGCTACACCTTC. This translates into CASSPGQGVFYGYTF.

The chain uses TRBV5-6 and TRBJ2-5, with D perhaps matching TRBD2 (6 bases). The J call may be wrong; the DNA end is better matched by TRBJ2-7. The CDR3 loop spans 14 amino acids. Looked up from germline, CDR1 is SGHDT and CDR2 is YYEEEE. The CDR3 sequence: CASSFPGATYEQYF. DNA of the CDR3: TGTGCCAGCAGCTTCCCGGGAGCCACCTACGAGCAGTACTTC.

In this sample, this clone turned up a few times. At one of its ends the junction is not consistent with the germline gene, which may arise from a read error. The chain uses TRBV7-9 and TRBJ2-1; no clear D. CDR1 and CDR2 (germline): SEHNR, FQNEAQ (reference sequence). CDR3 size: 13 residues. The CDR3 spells CSSSLSVYNEQFF. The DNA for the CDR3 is TGTTCCAGCAGCTTATCAGTCTACAATGAGCAGTTCTTC.

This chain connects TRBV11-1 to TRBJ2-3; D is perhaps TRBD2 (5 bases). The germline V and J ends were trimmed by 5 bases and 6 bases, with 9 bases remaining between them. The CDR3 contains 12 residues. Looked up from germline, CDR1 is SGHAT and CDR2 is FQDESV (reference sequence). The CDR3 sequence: CASSSGQDTQYF. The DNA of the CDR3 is TGTGCCAGCAGCAGCGGTCAGGATACGCAGTATTTT.

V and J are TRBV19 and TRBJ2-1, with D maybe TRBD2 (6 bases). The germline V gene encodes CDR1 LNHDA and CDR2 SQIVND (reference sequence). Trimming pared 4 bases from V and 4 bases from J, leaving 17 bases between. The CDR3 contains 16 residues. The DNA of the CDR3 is TGTGCCAGTAGTAATGGAGGGACCTTGGCTTACAATGAGCAGTTCTTC. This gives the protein CASSNGGTLAYNEQFF.

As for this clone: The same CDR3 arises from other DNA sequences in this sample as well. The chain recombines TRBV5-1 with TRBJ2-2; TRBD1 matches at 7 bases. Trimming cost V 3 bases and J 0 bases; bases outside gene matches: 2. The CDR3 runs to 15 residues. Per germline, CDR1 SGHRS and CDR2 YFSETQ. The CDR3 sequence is CASSSGTANTGELFF. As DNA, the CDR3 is TGCGCCAGCAGCTCGGGGACAGCGAACACCGGGGAGCTGTTTTTT.

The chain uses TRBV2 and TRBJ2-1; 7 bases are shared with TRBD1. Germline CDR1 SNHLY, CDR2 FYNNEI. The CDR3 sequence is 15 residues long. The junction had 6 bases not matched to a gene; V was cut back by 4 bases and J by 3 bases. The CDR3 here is CASSGTGGGYNEQFF. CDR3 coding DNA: TGTGCCAGCAGTGGGACAGGAGGAGGCTACAATGAGCAGTTCTTC. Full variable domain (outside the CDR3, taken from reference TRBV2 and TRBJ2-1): EPEVTQTPSHQVTQMGQEVILRCVPISNHLYFYWYRQILGQKVEFLVSFYNNEISEKSEIFDDQFSVERPDGSNFTLKIRSTKLEDSAMYFCASSGTGGGYNEQFFGPGTRLTVL.

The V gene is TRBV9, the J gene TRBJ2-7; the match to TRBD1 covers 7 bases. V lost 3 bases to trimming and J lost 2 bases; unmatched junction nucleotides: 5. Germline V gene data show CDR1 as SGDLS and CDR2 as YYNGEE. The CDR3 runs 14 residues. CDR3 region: CASSEGAAPYEQYF. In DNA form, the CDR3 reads TGTGCCAGCAGCGAGGGGGCGGCCCCCTACGAGCAGTACTTC.

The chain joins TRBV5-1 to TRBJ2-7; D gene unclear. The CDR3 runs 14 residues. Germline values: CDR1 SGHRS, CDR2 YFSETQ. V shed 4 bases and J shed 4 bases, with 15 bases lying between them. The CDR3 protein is CASSPPQASYEQYF. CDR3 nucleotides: TGCGCCAGCAGCCCCCCCCAGGCCTCGTACGAGCAGTACTTC.

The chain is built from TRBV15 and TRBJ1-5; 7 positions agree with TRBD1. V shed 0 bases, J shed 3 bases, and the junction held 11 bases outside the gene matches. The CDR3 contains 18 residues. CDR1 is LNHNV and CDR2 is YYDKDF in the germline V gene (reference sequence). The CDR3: CATSRDPTGKGHNQPQHF. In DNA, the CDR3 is TGTGCCACCAGCAGAGATCCGACAGGGAAAGGGCACAATCAGCCCCAGCATTTT. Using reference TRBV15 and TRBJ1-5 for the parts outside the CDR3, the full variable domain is DAMVIQNPRYQVTQFGKPVTLSCSQTLNHNVMYWYQQKSSQAPKLLFHYYDKDFNNEADTPDNFQSRRPNTSFCFLDIRSPGLGDTAMYLCATSRDPTGKGHNQPQHFGDGTRLSIL.

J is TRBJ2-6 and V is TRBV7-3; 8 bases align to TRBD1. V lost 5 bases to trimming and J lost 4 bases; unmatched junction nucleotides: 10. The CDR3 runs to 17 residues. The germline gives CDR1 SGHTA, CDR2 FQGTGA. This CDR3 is CASSISQGAGGANVLTF. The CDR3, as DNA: TGTGCCAGCAGCATCAGTCAGGGGGCCGGCGGGGCCAACGTCCTGACTTTC.